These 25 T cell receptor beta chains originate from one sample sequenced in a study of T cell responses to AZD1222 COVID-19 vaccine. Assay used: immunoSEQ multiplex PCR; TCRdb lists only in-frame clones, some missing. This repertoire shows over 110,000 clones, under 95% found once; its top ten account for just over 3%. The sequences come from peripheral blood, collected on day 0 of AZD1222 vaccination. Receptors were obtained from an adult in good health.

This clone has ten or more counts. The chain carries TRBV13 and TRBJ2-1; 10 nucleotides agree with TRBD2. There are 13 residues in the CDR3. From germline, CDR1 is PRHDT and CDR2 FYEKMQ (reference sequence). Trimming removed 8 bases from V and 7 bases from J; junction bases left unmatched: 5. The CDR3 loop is CASGSSGSNEQFF. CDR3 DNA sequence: TGTGCCAGCGGCTCTAGCGGGAGTAATGAGCAGTTCTTC.

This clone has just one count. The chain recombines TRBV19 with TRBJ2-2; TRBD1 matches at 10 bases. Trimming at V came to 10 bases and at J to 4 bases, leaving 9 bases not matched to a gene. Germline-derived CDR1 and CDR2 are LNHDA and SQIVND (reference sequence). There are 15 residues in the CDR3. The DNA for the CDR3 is TGTGCCACTGATGACAGGGGGCGAGGCACCGGGGAGCTGTTTTTT. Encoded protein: CATDDRGRGTGELFF.

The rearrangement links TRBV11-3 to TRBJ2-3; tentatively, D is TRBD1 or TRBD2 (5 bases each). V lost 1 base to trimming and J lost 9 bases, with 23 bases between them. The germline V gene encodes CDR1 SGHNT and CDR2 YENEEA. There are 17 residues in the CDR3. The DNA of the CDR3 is TGTGCCAGCAGCTTAGGGGGTCAGGGACGCCTATTGGGGACGCAGTATTTT. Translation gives CASSLGGQGRLLGTQYF. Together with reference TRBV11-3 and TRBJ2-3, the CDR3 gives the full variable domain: EAGVVQSPRYKIIEKKQPVAFWCNPISGHNTLYWYLQNLGQGPELLIRYENEEAVDDSQLPKDRFSAERLKGVDSTLKIQPAELGDSAVYLCASSLGGQGRLLGTQYFGPGTRLTVL.

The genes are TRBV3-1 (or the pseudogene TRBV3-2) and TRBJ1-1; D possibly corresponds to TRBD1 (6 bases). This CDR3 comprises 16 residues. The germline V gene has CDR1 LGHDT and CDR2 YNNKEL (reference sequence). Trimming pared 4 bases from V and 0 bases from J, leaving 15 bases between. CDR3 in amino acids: CASSRRDTYLNTEAFF. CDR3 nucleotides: TGTGCCAGCAGCCGCCGGGACACCTACCTGAACACTGAAGCTTTCTTT.

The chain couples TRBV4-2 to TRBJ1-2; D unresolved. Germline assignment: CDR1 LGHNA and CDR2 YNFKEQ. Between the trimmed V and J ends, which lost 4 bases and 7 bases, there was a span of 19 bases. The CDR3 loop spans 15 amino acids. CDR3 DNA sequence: TGTGCCAGCAGCCCCTTGCTCGTGAGTCCGTTTGGCTACACCTTC. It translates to CASSPLLVSPFGYTF.

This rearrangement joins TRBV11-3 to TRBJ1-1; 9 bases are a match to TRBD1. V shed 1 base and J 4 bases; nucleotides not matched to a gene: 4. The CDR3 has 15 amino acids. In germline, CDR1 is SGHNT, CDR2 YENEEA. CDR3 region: CASSLGTGGGTEAFF. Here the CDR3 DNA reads TGTGCCAGCAGCTTAGGAACAGGGGGCGGCACTGAAGCTTTCTTT.

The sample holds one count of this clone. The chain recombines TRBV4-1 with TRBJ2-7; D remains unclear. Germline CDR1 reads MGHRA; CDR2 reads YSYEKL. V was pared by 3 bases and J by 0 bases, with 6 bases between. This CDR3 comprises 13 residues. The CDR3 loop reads CASSQTYSYEQYF. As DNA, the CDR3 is TGCGCCAGCAGCCAGACTTACTCCTACGAGCAGTACTTC.

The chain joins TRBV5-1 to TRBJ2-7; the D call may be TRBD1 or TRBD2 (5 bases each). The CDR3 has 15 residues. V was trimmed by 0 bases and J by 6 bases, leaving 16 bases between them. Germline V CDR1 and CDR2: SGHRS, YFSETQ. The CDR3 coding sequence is TGCGCCAGCAGCTTGGGGGTGATGGGGGTCGGCGAGCAGTACTTC. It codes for CASSLGVMGVGEQYF.

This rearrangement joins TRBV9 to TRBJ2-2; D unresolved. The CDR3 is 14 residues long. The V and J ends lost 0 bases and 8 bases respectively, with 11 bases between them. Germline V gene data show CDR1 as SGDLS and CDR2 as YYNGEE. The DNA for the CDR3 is TGTGCCAGCAGCGTAGTAGGGCCGCCGGGGGAGCTGTTTTTT. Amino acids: CASSVVGPPGELFF. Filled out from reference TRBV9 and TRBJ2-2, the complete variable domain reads DSGVTQTPKHLITATGQRVTLRCSPRSGDLSVYWYQQSLDQGLQFLIQYYNGEERAKGNILERFSAQQFPDLHSELNLSSLELGDSALYFCASSVVGPPGELFFGEGSRLTVL.

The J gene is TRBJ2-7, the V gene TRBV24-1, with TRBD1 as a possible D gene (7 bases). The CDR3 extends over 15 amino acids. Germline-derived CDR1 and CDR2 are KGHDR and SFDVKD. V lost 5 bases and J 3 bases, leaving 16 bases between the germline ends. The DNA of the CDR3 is TGTGCCACCAGTGCGGTGAAGCAGGGGGGCTACGAGCAGTACTTC. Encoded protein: CATSAVKQGGYEQYF.

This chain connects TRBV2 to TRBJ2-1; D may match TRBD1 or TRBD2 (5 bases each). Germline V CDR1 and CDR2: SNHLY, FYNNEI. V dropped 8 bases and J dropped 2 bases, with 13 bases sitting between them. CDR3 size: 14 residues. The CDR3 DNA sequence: TGTGCCAGCTTAGGGGCCGGGACCTACAATGAGCAGTTCTTC. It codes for CASLGAGTYNEQFF.

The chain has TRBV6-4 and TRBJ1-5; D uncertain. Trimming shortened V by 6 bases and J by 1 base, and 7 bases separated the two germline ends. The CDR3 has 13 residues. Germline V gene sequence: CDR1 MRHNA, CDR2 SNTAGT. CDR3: CASRGGSNQPQHF. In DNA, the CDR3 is TGTGCCAGCAGGGGTGGGAGCAATCAGCCCCAGCATTTT.

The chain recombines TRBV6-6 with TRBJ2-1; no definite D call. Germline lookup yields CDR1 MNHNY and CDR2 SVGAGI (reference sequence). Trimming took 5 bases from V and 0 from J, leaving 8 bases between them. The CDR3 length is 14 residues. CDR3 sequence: CASSRSSSYNEQFF. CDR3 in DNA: TGTGCCAGCAGTCGTTCTAGCTCCTACAATGAGCAGTTCTTC.

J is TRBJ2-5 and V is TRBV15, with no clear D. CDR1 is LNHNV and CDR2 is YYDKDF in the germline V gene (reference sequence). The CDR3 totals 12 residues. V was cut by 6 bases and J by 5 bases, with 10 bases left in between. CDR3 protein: CATSTARETQYF. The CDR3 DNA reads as TGTGCCACCAGTACCGCGCGGGAGACCCAGTACTTC.

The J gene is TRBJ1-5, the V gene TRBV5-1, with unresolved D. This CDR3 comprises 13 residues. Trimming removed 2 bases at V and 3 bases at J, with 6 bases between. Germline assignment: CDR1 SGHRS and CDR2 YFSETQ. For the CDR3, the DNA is TGCGCCAGCAGCTTCGGCTTCAATCAGCCCCAGCATTTT. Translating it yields CASSFGFNQPQHF.

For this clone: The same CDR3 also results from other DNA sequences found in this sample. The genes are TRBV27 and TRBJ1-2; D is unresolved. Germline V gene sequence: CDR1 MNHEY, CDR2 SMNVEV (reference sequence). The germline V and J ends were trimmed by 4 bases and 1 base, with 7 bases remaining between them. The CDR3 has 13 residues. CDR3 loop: CASSSTGNYGYTF. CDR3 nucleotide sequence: TGTGCCAGCAGTTCGACGGGTAACTATGGCTACACCTTC.

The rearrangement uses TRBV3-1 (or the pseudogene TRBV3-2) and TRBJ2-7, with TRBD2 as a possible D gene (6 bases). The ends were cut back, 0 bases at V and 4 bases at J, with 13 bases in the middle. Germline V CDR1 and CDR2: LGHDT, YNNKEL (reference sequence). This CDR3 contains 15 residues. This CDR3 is CASSQEPSAIYEQYF. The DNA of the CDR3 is TGTGCCAGCAGCCAAGAGCCTAGCGCTATTTACGAGCAGTACTTC.

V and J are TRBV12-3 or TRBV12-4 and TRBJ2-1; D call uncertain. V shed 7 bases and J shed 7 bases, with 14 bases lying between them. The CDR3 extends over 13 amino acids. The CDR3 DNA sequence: TGTGCCAGCAACCCTCGGGCGGATAATGAGCAGTTCTTC. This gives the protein CASNPRADNEQFF.

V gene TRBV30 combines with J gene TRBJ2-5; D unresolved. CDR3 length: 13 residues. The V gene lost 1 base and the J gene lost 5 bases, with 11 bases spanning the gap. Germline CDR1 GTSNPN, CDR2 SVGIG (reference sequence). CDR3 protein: CAWSASLGETQYF. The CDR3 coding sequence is TGTGCCTGGAGTGCGTCCCTTGGCGAGACCCAGTACTTC.

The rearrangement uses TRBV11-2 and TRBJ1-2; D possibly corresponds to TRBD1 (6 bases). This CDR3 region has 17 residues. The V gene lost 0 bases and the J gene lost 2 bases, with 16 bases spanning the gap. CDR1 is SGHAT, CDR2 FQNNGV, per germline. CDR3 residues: CASSLEGRGVQNYGYTF. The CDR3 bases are TGTGCCAGCAGCTTAGAGGGCAGGGGTGTGCAAAACTATGGCTACACCTTC.

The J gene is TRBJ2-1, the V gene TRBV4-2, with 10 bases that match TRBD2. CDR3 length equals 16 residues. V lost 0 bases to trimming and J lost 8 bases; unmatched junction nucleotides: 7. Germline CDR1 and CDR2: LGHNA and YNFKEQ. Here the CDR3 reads CASSQEDSSGSDEQFF. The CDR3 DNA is TGTGCCAGCAGCCAAGAAGACTCTAGCGGGAGTGATGAGCAGTTCTTC.

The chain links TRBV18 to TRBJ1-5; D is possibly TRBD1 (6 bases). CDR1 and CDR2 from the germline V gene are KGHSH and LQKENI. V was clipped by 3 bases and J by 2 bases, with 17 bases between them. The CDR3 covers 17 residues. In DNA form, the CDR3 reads TGTGCCAGCTCACCCGCTACAGGGTATAACGGCAATCAGCCCCAGCATTTT. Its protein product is CASSPATGYNGNQPQHF.

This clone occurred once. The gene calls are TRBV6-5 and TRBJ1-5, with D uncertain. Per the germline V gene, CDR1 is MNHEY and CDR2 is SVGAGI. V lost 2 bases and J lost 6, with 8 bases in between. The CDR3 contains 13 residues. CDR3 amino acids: CASSYRHGQPQHF. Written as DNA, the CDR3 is TGTGCCAGCAGTTACAGACACGGTCAGCCCCAGCATTTT.

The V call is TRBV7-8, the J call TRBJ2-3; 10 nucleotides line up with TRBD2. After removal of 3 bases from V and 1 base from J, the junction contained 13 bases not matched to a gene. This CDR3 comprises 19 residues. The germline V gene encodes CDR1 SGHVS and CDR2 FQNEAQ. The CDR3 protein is CASSLFRSGRAQGTDTQYF. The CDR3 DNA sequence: TGTGCCAGCAGCTTGTTCCGAAGCGGGAGGGCCCAGGGCACAGATACGCAGTATTTT.

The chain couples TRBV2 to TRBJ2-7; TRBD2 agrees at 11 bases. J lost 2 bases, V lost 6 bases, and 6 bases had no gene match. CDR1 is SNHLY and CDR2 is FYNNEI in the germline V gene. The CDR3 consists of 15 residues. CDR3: CASRTGLAVTYEQYF. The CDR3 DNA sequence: TGTGCCAGCAGGACGGGACTAGCGGTTACCTACGAGCAGTACTTC.